These T cell receptor beta chains were read from a single sample in a study of vaccination and CD4 T cells after COVID-19. Which antigens these TCRs recognize remains unknown. TCRdb used MiXCR to reprocess the PCR reads, holding one entry per CDR3 protein. The table records about 2,200 distinct CDR3 sequences, roughly 46% of them present only once. Material for sequencing was CD4+ T cells from blood, cultured in vitro. These receptors were collected from a human donor in good health. CDR3s include the opening cysteine and the closing phenylalanine or tryptophan. Each record gives: clone size, J gene, V gene, D gene, CDR3 DNA, CDR3 protein. D genes are given only for firm matches. Not every row has a clone size; where given, it reads once, few, many or a size class.

size: .
J: TRBJ1-1
V: TRBV29-1
D: TRBD1
DNA: TGCAGCGTCGGACAGGGGACGAACACTGAAGCTTTCTTT
CDR3: CSVGQGTNTEAFF

size: few
J: TRBJ2-5
V: TRBV24-1
D: .
DNA: TGTGCCACCAGTGATTTGGGAGGTACGGAGACCCAGTACTTC
CDR3: CATSDLGGTETQYF

size: .
J: TRBJ1-1
V: TRBV19
D: TRBD1
DNA: TGTGCCAGTAGTGCCACCGGACAGGGGATGGACACTGAAGCTTTCTTT
CDR3: CASSATGQGMDTEAFF

size: .
J: TRBJ2-2
V: TRBV19
D: TRBD1
DNA: TGTGCCAGTAAGGGGCAGGGGGCGAACACCGGGGAGCTGTTTTTT
CDR3: CASKGQGANTGELFF

size: .
J: TRBJ1-1
V: TRBV19
D: .
DNA: TGTGCCAGTAGTCCCCGACGGACCACTGAAGCTTTCTTT
CDR3: CASSPRRTTEAFF

size: few
J: TRBJ2-3
V: TRBV6-5
D: .
DNA: TGTGCCAGCAGTTACGGGACAACTAGCACAGATACGCAGTATTTT
CDR3: CASSYGTTSTDTQYF

size: .
J: TRBJ1-3
V: TRBV20-1
D: .
DNA: TGCAGTGCTAAGGGTCAACAACTTGGAAACACCATATATTTT
CDR3: CSAKGQQLGNTIYF

size: .
J: TRBJ2-2
V: TRBV4-3
D: TRBD2
DNA: TGCGCCAGCAGCCAACACCCTCGGGGGACTAGCGGGTTCACCGGGGAGCTGTTTTTT
CDR3: CASSQHPRGTSGFTGELFF

size: .
J: TRBJ1-1
V: TRBV2
D: .
DNA: TGTGCCAGCAGAGCCATCCCGGGCGACGGGAACACTGAAGCTTTCTTT
CDR3: CASRAIPGDGNTEAFF

size: few
J: TRBJ1-6
V: TRBV20-1
D: TRBD1
DNA: TGCAGTGCCCGACAGGGCCTTAGCTCCTATAATTCACCCCTCCACTTT
CDR3: CSARQGLSSYNSPLHF

size: .
J: TRBJ2-5
V: TRBV18
D: .
DNA: TGTGCCAGCTCACCAAAGAGGTGGGTTTCCCAAGAGACCCAGTACTTC
CDR3: CASSPKRWVSQETQYF

size: .
J: TRBJ1-2
V: TRBV29-1
D: TRBD1
DNA: TGCAGCGTACGCGGGACAGGGGATGACTATGGCTACACCTTC
CDR3: CSVRGTGDDYGYTF

size: few
J: TRBJ2-5
V: TRBV2
D: .
DNA: TGTGCCAGCAGTGCAGTGCGAGAGACCCAGTACTTC
CDR3: CASSAVRETQYF

size: .
J: TRBJ2-3
V: TRBV2
D: TRBD1
DNA: TGTGCCAGCAGGTTGACAGGGTGGGATACGCAGTATTTT
CDR3: CASRLTGWDTQYF

size: few
J: TRBJ1-4
V: TRBV7-9
D: .
DNA: TGTGCCAGCCAGGGTGAAAAACTGTTTTTT
CDR3: CASQGEKLFF

size: .
J: TRBJ1-6
V: TRBV18
D: .
DNA: TGTGCCAGCTCACCAACGGCAGATAATTCACCCCTCCACTTT
CDR3: CASSPTADNSPLHF

size: .
J: TRBJ1-2
V: TRBV28
D: .
DNA: TGTGCCAGCAGTTTAATGCGGGGTTCCCTCAGGGGCTACACCTTC
CDR3: CASSLMRGSLRGYTF

size: .
J: TRBJ2-7
V: TRBV7-2
D: .
DNA: TGTGCCAGCAGCTTAAACACAGGGTCAGAGTACTTC
CDR3: CASSLNTGSEYF

size: .
J: TRBJ1-4
V: TRBV7-8
D: .
DNA: TGTGCCAGCAGCAAGGGGCCCTCGGCTAATGAAAAACTGTTTTTT
CDR3: CASSKGPSANEKLFF

size: .
J: TRBJ1-3
V: TRBV29-1
D: .
DNA: TGCAGCGTTAGTCATGTGGTGGGCCCTGGAAACACCATATATTTT
CDR3: CSVSHVVGPGNTIYF

size: .
J: TRBJ2-1
V: TRBV7-9
D: TRBD2
DNA: TGTGCCAGCAGCTCGATCAGGGCGGGAGTTTACAATGAGCAGTTCTTC
CDR3: CASSSIRAGVYNEQFF

size: .
J: TRBJ1-5
V: TRBV28
D: .
DNA: TGTGCCAGCAGTTTAGTACAGGTCGCCAATCAGCCCCAGCATTTT
CDR3: CASSLVQVANQPQHF